These T cell receptor beta chains were read from a single sample in a study of T-cell reconstitution after alpha-beta-depleted transplantation in children. TCRdb analysed the PCR reads with MiXCR anew, one entry per CDR3 protein. The sample includes roughly 70,000 distinct CDR3 sequences, roughly 4.4% seen only once; the top ten take under 20%. The sample was PBMCs, mostly from graft donor cells, taken 180 days after TCRalphabeta/CD19-depleted stem cell transplant. These receptor sequences come from a boy in the first two years of life who had a stem cell transplant for acute myeloid leukemia, so the T cells may come from the graft donor. Each CDR3 is given with its conserved first and last residue. Each record gives: J gene, V gene, D gene, clone size, CDR3 protein, CDR3 DNA. D genes are given only for firm matches. Clone size, where shown, is once, few, many, or a class for clones that have expanded.

TRBJ2-3	TRBV2	TRBD1	.	CTRSPVTGAGGLTDTQYF	TGTACCCGCAGCCCAGTCACAGGGGCGGGCGGTCTCACAGATACGCAGTATTTT
TRBJ2-7	TRBV6-5	.	medium-sized	CASSYTSQDEQYF	TGTGCCAGCAGTTACACCTCTCAGGACGAGCAGTACTTC
TRBJ1-3	TRBV29-1	.	many	CSVESSGNTIYF	TGCAGCGTTGAAAGCTCTGGAAACACCATATATTTT
TRBJ2-3	TRBV11-2	.	many	CASSPLPGPWATDTQYF	TGTGCCAGCAGCCCTCTTCCCGGACCGTGGGCCACAGATACGCAGTATTTT
TRBJ2-4	TRBV18	.	medium-sized	CASSTGSLAKNIQYF	TGTGCCAGCTCAACCGGGAGCTTAGCCAAAAACATTCAGTACTTC
TRBJ2-1	TRBV5-1	.	many	CASSSQGGEQFF	TGCGCCAGCAGCTCTCAGGGTGGGGAGCAGTTCTTC
TRBJ2-3	TRBV7-2	TRBD2	many	CASSLVGTTSTDTQYF	TGTGCCAGCAGCTTAGTCGGGACTACCAGCACAGATACGCAGTATTTT
TRBJ1-2	TRBV7-2	TRBD1	many	CASSSGQGLNYGYTF	TGTGCCAGCAGTTCCGGACAGGGCCTCAACTATGGCTACACCTTC
TRBJ1-1	TRBV29-1	.	many	CSVGRAWDVGEAFF	TGCAGCGTTGGCCGGGCCTGGGACGTTGGTGAAGCTTTCTTT
TRBJ2-3	TRBV7-2	.	many	CASSSNRPGRGADTQYF	TGTGCCAGCAGCTCAAACCGGCCGGGCCGAGGGGCAGATACGCAGTATTTT